One and the same sample provided the 26 T cell receptor beta chains below, sequenced in a study of blood T cell repertoires in COVID-19. Assay used: immunoSEQ multiplex PCR; TCRdb lists only in-frame clones, some missing. The table has about 250,000 clones, roughly four fifths seen once. Sequencing input: peripheral blood. Receptors were obtained from a man aged 80 or over with acute or convalescent COVID-19.

V usage is TRBV11-2 and J usage is TRBJ1-4; 7 bases agree with TRBD1. Germline V gene data show CDR1 as SGHAT and CDR2 as FQNNGV. V shed 1 base, J shed 8 bases, and the junction held 7 bases outside the gene matches. The CDR3 consists of 15 residues. In DNA form, the CDR3 reads TGTGCCAGCAGCTTAGTACAGGGGCCCAGAGAAAAACTGTTTTTT. Its translation: CASSLVQGPREKLFF.

This chain links TRBV5-1 with TRBJ1-3, with TRBD1 matching 9 bases. CDR1 and CDR2 from the germline V gene are SGHRS and YFSETQ. V shed 4 bases and J 4 bases; nucleotides not matched to a gene: 6. There are 15 residues in the CDR3. CDR3 region: CASSPGQGSGNTIYF. DNA for the CDR3: TGCGCCAGCAGCCCCGGACAGGGGTCAGGAAACACCATATATTTT.

The J gene is TRBJ2-5, the V gene TRBV10-2; a possible D gene is TRBD1 (6 bases). CDR1 and CDR2 (germline): WSHSY, SAAADI. Trimming removed 5 bases from V and 5 bases from J, with 9 bases in between. This CDR3 has 12 amino acids. The CDR3 is CASSSTGETQYF. CDR3 sequence (DNA): TGCGCCAGCAGTAGTACAGGGGAGACCCAGTACTTC.

The V gene is TRBV27, the J gene TRBJ2-3, with 14 bases matching TRBD2. Germline CDR1 MNHEY, CDR2 SMNVEV (reference sequence). V shed 5 bases, J shed 4 bases, and the junction held 8 bases outside the gene matches. This CDR3 contains 17 residues. The DNA for the CDR3 is TGTGCCAGCAGTCCCGGGACTAGCGGGAGCGTCGCAGATACGCAGTATTTT. As protein: CASSPGTSGSVADTQYF.

This sequence joins TRBV5-5 and TRBJ2-1; 7 bases line up with TRBD2. Germline CDR1 SGHKS, CDR2 YYEKEE (reference sequence). The CDR3 spans 16 residues. With V trimmed by 6 bases and J by 8 bases, 17 bases remained unmatched. The CDR3 sequence: CASITLPGLRVDEQFF. The CDR3 coding sequence is TGTGCCAGCATAACCTTACCGGGACTAAGGGTTGATGAGCAGTTCTTC.

This chain joins TRBV4-2 and TRBJ1-2, with 8 bases matching TRBD1. CDR3 length: 17 residues. Germline loops: CDR1 LGHNA, CDR2 YNFKEQ. V shed 1 base, J shed 8 bases, and the junction held 15 bases outside the gene matches. CDR3 residues: CASSQAVRGRRVEGYTF. The CDR3 region has the DNA TGTGCCAGCAGCCAAGCGGTCAGGGGGCGAAGAGTAGAAGGCTACACCTTC.

The chain couples TRBV10-3 to TRBJ1-2; no definite D call. The length of the CDR3 is 15 residues. Trimming took 0 bases from V and 2 from J, leaving 10 bases between them. Germline values: CDR1 ENHRY, CDR2 SYGVKD. CDR3 bases: TGTGCCATCAGTGAGTCGCGTTGGGCGAACTATGGCTACACCTTC. Translation: CAISESRWANYGYTF.

This chain connects TRBV12-1 to TRBJ1-4; whether TRBD1, the table's D call, matches the DNA was not checked. TRBV12-1 is annotated as a pseudogene. The CDR3 totals 15 residues. CDR3 residues: CASSTTGTGNEKLFF. The CDR3 coding sequence is TGTGCCAGCAGCACAACCGGGACAGGGAACGAAAAACTGTTTTTT.

V usage is TRBV5-4 and J usage is TRBJ1-2; TRBD1 matches 9 bases. V dropped 2 bases and J dropped 8; count of bases not matched to a gene: 7. CDR1 is SGHNT, CDR2 YYREEE, per germline (reference sequence). CDR3 length equals 14 residues. CDR3 DNA sequence: TGTGCCAGCAGCTTCCGGGACAGGGTAGGAGGCTACACCTTC. This codes for CASSFRDRVGGYTF. Variable domain in full (rest from reference TRBV5-4 and TRBJ1-2): ETGVTQSPTHLIKTRGQQVTLRCSSQSGHNTVSWYQQALGQGPQFIFQYYREEENGRGNFPPRFSGLQFPNYSSELNVNALELDDSALYLCASSFRDRVGGYTFGSGTRLTVV.

The chain employs TRBV20-1 and TRBJ2-3; 9 bases fit TRBD2. Germline V lookup: CDR1 DFQATT, CDR2 SNEGSKA (reference sequence). Trimming removed 5 bases from V and 4 bases from J; junction bases left unmatched: 10. The CDR3 has 15 amino acids. Here the CDR3 reads CSAGGTSLGADTQYF. The CDR3, as DNA: TGCAGTGCTGGTGGGACTAGCCTTGGAGCAGATACGCAGTATTTT.

J is TRBJ2-3 and V is TRBV7-9, with 16 bases that match TRBD2. Germline CDR1 is SEHNR and CDR2 is FQNEAQ (reference sequence). This CDR3 is built from 17 residues. V gave up 3 bases and J gave up 6 bases; unmatched junction bases: 6. The DNA for the CDR3 is TGTGCCAGCAGCTTGGGACTAGCGGGGGGGCCGAAGGATACGCAGTATTTT. Protein product: CASSLGLAGGPKDTQYF.

The chain carries TRBV6-5 and TRBJ2-7; D may be TRBD2 (5 bases). CDR1 and CDR2 (germline): MNHEY, SVGAGI. V was cut by 2 bases and J by 3 bases, with 17 bases left in between. The CDR3 is made up of 16 amino acids. Here the CDR3 DNA reads TGTGCCAGCAGTTACGGATCAAAGACGGGGTTCTACGAGCAGTACTTC. Its protein is CASSYGSKTGFYEQYF.

The chain joins TRBV7-4 to TRBJ2-7; 11 bases match TRBD2. The CDR3 sequence is 16 residues long. Germline V gene sequence: CDR1 SGHVT, CDR2 SQSDAQ. The V segment lost 1 base and the J segment 5 bases; nucleotides outside the gene matches: 7. CDR3 DNA sequence: TGTGCCAGCAGCTTAGAACTAGCGGGAGATATCGACGAGCAGTACTTC. It is translated as CASSLELAGDIDEQYF.

The J gene is TRBJ1-2, the V gene TRBV5-4; D is unresolved. Germline V gene sequence: CDR1 SGHNT, CDR2 YYREEE (reference sequence). This CDR3 contains 13 residues. V lost 0 bases, J lost 8 bases, and 11 bases lay in between. The CDR3 region has the DNA TGTGCCAGCAGCTTGGCCTCAAAGAGGGGCTACACCTTC. It encodes CASSLASKRGYTF.

The CDR3 reads CASSQPRYQGAGELFF. DNA for the CDR3: TGTGCCAGCAGCCAACCACGATACCAGGGTGCCGGGGAGCTGTTTTTT. The chain combines TRBV14 with TRBJ2-2; D is possibly TRBD1 (5 bases). The CDR3 covers 16 residues. Trimming took off 2 bases at V and 6 bases at J, with 16 bases between the two ends. Germline V CDR1 and CDR2: SGHDN, FVKESK. Full variable domain (outside the CDR3, taken from reference TRBV14 and TRBJ2-2): EAGVTQFPSHSVIEKGQTVTLRCDPISGHDNLYWYRRVMGKEIKFLLHFVKESKQDESGMPNNRFLAERTGGTYSTLKVQPAELEDSGVYFCASSQPRYQGAGELFFGEGSRLTVL.

This chain joins TRBV19 and TRBJ2-4; possible D gene TRBD1, 7 bases. Trimming cost V 4 bases and J 0 bases, with 25 bases left between them. This CDR3 has 20 residues. CDR1 is LNHDA and CDR2 is SQIVND in the germline V gene (reference sequence). The CDR3 here is CASSTRRGRGVALAKNIQYF. The CDR3 coding sequence is TGTGCCAGTAGTACTCGACGGGGCAGGGGGGTTGCCTTAGCCAAAAACATTCAGTACTTC.

V usage is TRBV27 and J usage is TRBJ2-5; 8 nucleotides agree with TRBD2. Germline CDR1 is MNHEY and CDR2 is SMNVEV (reference sequence). V lost 4 bases to trimming and J lost 2 bases; unmatched junction nucleotides: 9. The CDR3 length is 16 residues. The CDR3 reads CASSSVGAGEQETQYF. The DNA for the CDR3 is TGTGCCAGCAGTTCCGTGGGAGCGGGAGAGCAAGAGACCCAGTACTTC.

Here the CDR3 DNA reads TGTGCCAGCTCACCTGCATCCCTGGACACCAAAAACATTCAGTACTTC. Encoded protein: CASSPASLDTKNIQYF. The V call is TRBV18, the J call TRBJ2-4; a weak D match, TRBD1 (5 bases). CDR3 length: 16 residues. Trimming left V 3 bases short and J 2 bases short, with 14 bases between. CDR1 is KGHSH and CDR2 is LQKENI in the germline V gene.

The gene calls are TRBV5-6 and TRBJ1-5; D call uncertain. Trimming pared 4 bases from V and 7 bases from J, leaving 21 bases between. The germline CDR1 and CDR2 sequences are SGHDT and YYEEEE. The CDR3 loop spans 16 amino acids. This chain's CDR3 is CASSRWRASSRQPQHF. CDR3 DNA: TGTGCCAGCAGCCGGTGGAGGGCCTCCTCAAGGCAGCCCCAGCATTTT.

This chain joins TRBV5-1 and TRBJ2-7; D possibly corresponds to TRBD2 (6 bases). The CDR3 spans 13 residues. Between the trimmed V and J ends, which lost 0 bases and 5 bases, there was a span of 9 bases. The germline CDR1 and CDR2 sequences are SGHRS and YFSETQ. This CDR3 reads CASSLGTIHEQYF. In DNA, the CDR3 is TGCGCCAGCAGCTTGGGGACTATCCACGAGCAGTACTTC.

The CDR3 is CASSNGRARGTGELFF. CDR3 in DNA: TGTGCCAGCAGCAACGGGAGGGCCCGGGGTACCGGGGAGCTGTTTTTT. The V gene is TRBV7-7, the J gene TRBJ2-2; 8 bases align to TRBD2. Trimming removed 5 bases from V and 5 bases from J; junction bases left unmatched: 10. This CDR3 has 16 residues. The V gene's germline CDR1 is SSHAT and CDR2 FNYEAQ (reference sequence).

The chain links TRBV30 to TRBJ1-6; 7 positions match TRBD1. The CDR3 length is 15 residues. Losses at the gene ends were 1 base for V and 10 bases for J; bases not matched to a gene: 10. The germline V gene has CDR1 GTSNPN and CDR2 SVGIG (reference sequence). CDR3 protein: CAWSALGQGDSPLHF. The CDR3 nucleotides read TGTGCCTGGAGTGCCCTGGGGCAGGGGGACTCACCCCTCCACTTT. The entire variable domain, with the rest obtained from reference TRBV30 and TRBJ1-6, is as follows: SQTIHQWPATLVQPVGSPLSLECTVEGTSNPNLYWYRQAAGRGLQLLFYSVGIGQISSEVPQNLSASRPQDRQFILSSKKLLLSDSGFYLCAWSALGQGDSPLHFGNGTRLTVT.

This clone was seen only a few times. The chain is built from TRBV30 and TRBJ1-4; 7 nucleotides align to TRBD1. The junction had 9 bases not matched to a gene; V was cut back by 1 base and J by 10 bases. In germline, CDR1 is GTSNPN, CDR2 SVGIG (reference sequence). The CDR3 loop spans 14 amino acids. DNA of the CDR3: TGTGCCTGGAGTGCCGGGACAGTAGGAGGAAAACTGTTTTTT. As protein: CAWSAGTVGGKLFF.

The rearrangement links TRBV7-2 to TRBJ2-7; TRBD1 is a possible D gene (6 bases). The V gene's germline CDR1 is SGHTA and CDR2 FQGNSA. The CDR3 covers 15 residues. V lost 2 bases to trimming and J lost 2 bases, with 13 bases between them. The CDR3 bases are TGTGCCAGCAGCTTATCGACAGGCATAGCCTACGAGCAGTACTTC. It is translated as CASSLSTGIAYEQYF. The full variable domain, rest sourced from reference TRBV7-2 and TRBJ2-7, is GAGVSQSPSNKVTEKGKDVELRCDPISGHTALYWYRQSLGQGLEFLIYFQGNSAPDKSGLPSDRFSAERTGGSVSTLTIQRTQQEDSAVYLCASSLSTGIAYEQYFGPGTRLTVT.

The sample holds one count of this clone. V is TRBV4-1 and J is TRBJ1-2; possibly TRBD1 for D (6 bases). CDR1 and CDR2 from the germline V gene are MGHRA and YSYEKL. The CDR3 is made up of 14 amino acids. V lost 1 base and J 6 bases, leaving 12 bases between the germline ends. CDR3 nucleotides: TGCGCCAGCAGCCAAGGAACAGGGTGGGATGGCTACACCTTC. Its translation: CASSQGTGWDGYTF.

A single count supports this clone. The chain is built from TRBV4-1 and TRBJ1-5; D is undetermined. Germline CDR1 reads MGHRA; CDR2 reads YSYEKL. Trimming took 4 bases from V and 7 from J, leaving 20 bases between them. This CDR3 contains 16 residues. The CDR3 loop reads CASSPLYRGIGQPQHF. Written as DNA, the CDR3 is TGCGCCAGCAGCCCATTGTATCGGGGTATAGGACAGCCCCAGCATTTT.